What follows are 15 T cell receptor beta chains derived from one specimen sequenced in a study of blood T cells in healthy people across ages. PCR was performed a second time for about 7 to 12 cycles using a sample-barcoded 5' primer and a J-beta primer mix. TCRdb analysed the 5' RACE reads with MiXCR anew, one entry per CDR3 protein. The profile shows fewer than 1,000,000 distinct CDR3 sequences, about 46% of them singletons. Material for sequencing was blood. The receptors shown here come from an elderly man in good health.

This clonotype was picked up a small number of times. The chain employs TRBV5-1 and TRBJ2-5; D is perhaps TRBD2 (6 bases). CDR3 length: 16 amino acids. Trimming left V 3 bases short and J 11 bases short, with 26 bases between. Per the germline V gene, CDR1 is SGHRS and CDR2 is YFSETQ. CDR3 DNA sequence: TGCGCCAGCAGCTCCCGCGGTAGCGGAGGGTACAATGAGCAGTACTTC. As protein: CASSSRGSGGYNEQYF.

This clonotype was counted only a few times. The chain employs TRBV14 and TRBJ2-7; TRBD1 or TRBD2 may be the D gene (6 bases each). The CDR3 contains 15 residues. The germline V gene has CDR1 SGHDN and CDR2 FVKESK. V lost 4 bases and J lost 5, with 18 bases in between. DNA for the CDR3: TGTGCCAGCAGCCGCCAACTAGGGGGGCCCGACGAGCAGTACTTC. Its protein is CASSRQLGGPDEQYF.

This clonotype has more than one count but fewer than ten. J is TRBJ2-2 and V is TRBV4-2; D ambiguous. This CDR3 comprises 14 residues. CDR1 and CDR2 from the germline V gene are LGHNA and YNFKEQ. The V end was cut by 4 bases, the J end by 4 bases, with 10 bases between. The DNA of the CDR3 is TGTGCCAGCAGCCCTCCCGCCCGCACCGGGGAGCTGTTTTTT. Protein sequence: CASSPPARTGELFF.

About this clonotype itself: Just one base apart from a much larger clone, this may be a read error. The CDR3: CAIRESAGGETQYF. In nucleotides, the CDR3 is TGTGCCATCAGGGAGTCCGCAGGGGGTGAGACCCAGTACTTC. The rearrangement links TRBV10-3 to TRBJ2-7, with 7 bases lining up with TRBD1. The DNA end is a closer match to TRBJ2-5, so the J assignment may be wrong. CDR3 length equals 14 residues. The germline CDR1 and CDR2 sequences are ENHRY and SYGVKD.

The table lists this clonotype with many counts. The chain employs TRBV20-1 and TRBJ2-1; 8 nucleotides line up with TRBD2. The CDR3 sequence is 16 residues long. J gave up 3 bases and V 3 bases, and 10 bases lay outside the gene matches. The germline CDR1 and CDR2 sequences are DFQATT and SNEGSKA (reference sequence). The CDR3 DNA follows: TGCAGTGCTAGGGAGGTAGCGGGAAAACACTACAATGAGCAGTTCTTC. It codes for CSAREVAGKHYNEQFF.

The chain carries TRBV30 and TRBJ1-6, with TRBD1 identical over 7 bases. There are 13 residues in the CDR3. The germline gives CDR1 GTSNPN, CDR2 SVGIG (reference sequence). V shed 5 bases and J 6 bases; nucleotides not matched to a gene: 4. For the CDR3, the DNA is TGTGCCTGGGGGGGACAGAGTAATTCACCCCTCCACTTT. It yields the protein CAWGGQSNSPLHF.

There are many counts of this clonotype. The DNA for the CDR3 is TGCAGCGTTGAAGGGACAGTAACAGATACGCAGTATTTT. Its protein product is CSVEGTVTDTQYF. The V and J genes are TRBV29-1 and TRBJ2-3; tentatively, D is TRBD1 (6 bases). The CDR3 contains 13 residues. Germline CDR1 SQVTM, CDR2 ANQGSEA. Trimming took off 1 base at V and 3 bases at J, with 8 bases between the two ends.

This clonotype has just one count. The chain carries TRBV12-3 or TRBV12-4 and TRBJ2-3; D may correspond to TRBD1 or TRBD2 (6 bases each). The CDR3 has 15 residues. Trimming left V 6 bases short and J 3 bases short, with 16 bases between. CDR3 in amino acids: CASRRGGGQTDTQYF. DNA of the CDR3: TGTGCCAGCAGACGAGGAGGGGGACAAACAGATACGCAGTATTTT.

A word on this clonotype: The germline gene is not matched at one end of the junction; a read error may be the cause. The chain has TRBV20-1 and TRBJ1-2; D uncertain. Germline loops: CDR1 DFQATT, CDR2 SNEGSKA (reference sequence). This CDR3 is built from 10 residues. The CDR3 DNA reads TGCAGTGTTAAGACGGGAGGCTGCACCTTC. This sequence encodes CSVKTGGCTF.

The V gene is TRBV5-6, the J gene TRBJ2-7; a possible D gene is TRBD2 (5 bases). Trimming removed 1 base at V and 0 bases at J, with 8 bases between. Germline V gene data show CDR1 as SGHDT and CDR2 as YYEEEE. CDR3 length: 14 amino acids. The CDR3 here is CASSLIGSSYEQYF. In nucleotides, the CDR3 is TGTGCCAGCAGCTTGATAGGGAGCTCCTACGAGCAGTACTTC.

The genes are TRBV20-1 and TRBJ2-1; 11 nucleotides line up with TRBD2. CDR1 and CDR2 from the germline V gene are DFQATT and SNEGSKA (reference sequence). Trimming cost V 2 bases and J 1 base; bases outside gene matches: 4. This CDR3 is 16 amino acids long. The CDR3 DNA reads as TGCAGTGCTAGACGTAGCGGGAGGGAGTCCTACAATGAGCAGTTCTTC. Translation: CSARRSGRESYNEQFF.

The rearrangement joins TRBV5-1 to TRBJ2-1, with D perhaps TRBD1 (6 bases). This CDR3 comprises 14 residues. Trimming cost V 0 bases and J 8 bases, with 12 bases left between them. Germline CDR1 reads SGHRS; CDR2 reads YFSETQ. The CDR3 sequence is CASSLEQGRYEQFF. CDR3 bases: TGCGCCAGCAGCTTGGAACAGGGAAGGTATGAGCAGTTCTTC.

CDR3: CASSLGGPGDTQYF. The CDR3 DNA reads as TGTGCCAGCAGCTTGGGCGGGCCGGGGGATACGCAGTATTTT. The chain uses TRBV5-4 and TRBJ2-3, with a weak D call TRBD2 (5 bases). The CDR3 length is 14 residues. Germline V gene data show CDR1 as SGHNT and CDR2 as YYREEE (reference sequence). V was clipped by 0 bases and J by 6 bases, with 11 bases between them.

The J gene is TRBJ1-2, the V gene TRBV28; TRBD1 matches at 8 bases. V was pared by 6 bases and J by 4 bases, with 4 bases of the junction left unmatched. The length of the CDR3 is 13 residues. In germline, CDR1 is MDHEN, CDR2 SYDVKM. CDR3 sequence reads: CASRATGGYGYTF. The CDR3 DNA reads TGTGCCAGCAGGGCTACAGGGGGCTATGGCTACACCTTC.

This clonotype was found many times. CDR3 region: CASSHHVAGALYEQYF. CDR3 coding DNA: TGTGCCAGCAGTCACCATGTAGCGGGAGCGCTCTACGAGCAGTACTTC. The chain links TRBV3-1 to TRBJ2-7, with 9 positions matching TRBD2. CDR3 length: 16 residues. Germline assignment: CDR1 LGHDT and CDR2 YNNKEL (reference sequence). V was pared by 6 bases and J by 3 bases, with 12 bases of the junction left unmatched.